Presented here are 6 T cell receptor beta chains from one specimen sequenced in a study of control samples from healthy donors and cancer patients. Clones were read by immunoSEQ multiplex PCR, and TCRdb kept only the in-frame ones, dropping some. The sample lists approximately 150,000 clones; roughly 88% were seen once. Sequencing was done on a sample of blood. These receptors were taken from a young man in good health.

The chain employs TRBV4-3 and TRBJ2-2; maybe TRBD1 (6 bases). The CDR3 has 16 residues. CDR1 is LGHNA and CDR2 is YSLEER in the germline V gene. Trimming removed 4 bases at V and 4 bases at J, with 16 bases between. This chain's CDR3 is CASSLLGQGSTGELFF. CDR3 in DNA: TGCGCCAGCAGCCTCCTTGGGCAGGGGAGCACCGGGGAGCTGTTTTTT.

This chain connects TRBV6-1 to TRBJ2-1; no firm D call. CDR1 MNHNS and CDR2 SASEGT come from the germline V gene. V gave up 3 bases and J gave up 5 bases, with 11 bases separating them. The CDR3 extends over 14 amino acids. The CDR3 coding sequence is TGTGCCAGCAGTGACAATTGGGGAAACAATGAGCAGTTCTTC. It specifies CASSDNWGNNEQFF.

The chain recombines TRBV24-1 with TRBJ1-2, with TRBD1 matching 8 bases. V lost 2 bases, J lost 7 bases, and 5 bases stayed unmatched. The CDR3 runs 14 residues. Looked up from germline, CDR1 is KGHDR and CDR2 is SFDVKD. The CDR3, as DNA: TGTGCCACCAGTGATTCAGGGGGCCCTACTGGCTACACCTTC. Translated, it gives CATSDSGGPTGYTF.

This sequence joins TRBV7-2 and TRBJ2-5; D is unclear. Per germline, CDR1 SGHTA and CDR2 FQGNSA. This CDR3 spans 14 amino acids. The V end was cut by 4 bases, the J end by 4 bases, with 13 bases between. CDR3 sequence (DNA): TGTGCCAGCAGCTCGCGGACGGGCGGAGAGACCCAGTACTTC. It specifies CASSSRTGGETQYF.

V is TRBV7-2 and J is TRBJ2-7; tentative D call: TRBD1 (6 bases). With 5 bases removed from V and 3 bases from J, the gap between germline ends came to 17 bases. The V gene's germline CDR1 is SGHTA and CDR2 FQGNSA. The CDR3 covers 15 residues. CDR3 region: CASSPGQPGRYEQYF. DNA of the CDR3: TGTGCCAGCAGCCCAGGACAGCCCGGCCGCTACGAGCAGTACTTC.

This clone turned up a few times. J is TRBJ1-6 and V is TRBV7-2; no clear D. The CDR3 has 14 amino acids. Looked up from germline, CDR1 is SGHTA and CDR2 is FQGNSA. Trimming pared 1 base from V and 7 bases from J, leaving 8 bases between. CDR3 amino acids: CASSLDGRNSPLHF. The CDR3 DNA reads as TGTGCCAGCAGCTTAGACGGTCGAAATTCACCCCTCCACTTT.